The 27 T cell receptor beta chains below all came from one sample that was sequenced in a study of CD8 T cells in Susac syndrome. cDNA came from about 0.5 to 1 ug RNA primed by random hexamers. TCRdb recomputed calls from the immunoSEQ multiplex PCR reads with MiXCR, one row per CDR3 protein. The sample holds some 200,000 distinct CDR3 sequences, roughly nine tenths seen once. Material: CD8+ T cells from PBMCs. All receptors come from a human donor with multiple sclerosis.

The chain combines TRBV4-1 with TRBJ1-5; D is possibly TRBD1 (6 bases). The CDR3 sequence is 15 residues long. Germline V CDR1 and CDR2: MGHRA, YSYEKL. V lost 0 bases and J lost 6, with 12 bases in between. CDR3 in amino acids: CASSQEGGAGQPQHF. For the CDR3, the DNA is TGCGCCAGCAGCCAAGAGGGGGGGGCGGGTCAGCCCCAGCATTTT.

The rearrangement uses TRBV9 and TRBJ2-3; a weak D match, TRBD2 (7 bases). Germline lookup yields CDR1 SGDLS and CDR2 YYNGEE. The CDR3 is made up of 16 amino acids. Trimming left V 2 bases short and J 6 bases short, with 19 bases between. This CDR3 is CASSVWAGASSDTQYF. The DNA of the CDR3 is TGTGCCAGCAGCGTCTGGGCGGGGGCCAGCTCGGATACGCAGTATTTT.

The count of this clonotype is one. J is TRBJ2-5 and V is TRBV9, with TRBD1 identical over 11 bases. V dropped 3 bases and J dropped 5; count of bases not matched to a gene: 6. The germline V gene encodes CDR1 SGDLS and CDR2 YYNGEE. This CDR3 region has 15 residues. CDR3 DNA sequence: TGTGCCAGCAGCGACCCCGGGACAGGGGGGGAGACCCAGTACTTC. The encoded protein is CASSDPGTGGETQYF.

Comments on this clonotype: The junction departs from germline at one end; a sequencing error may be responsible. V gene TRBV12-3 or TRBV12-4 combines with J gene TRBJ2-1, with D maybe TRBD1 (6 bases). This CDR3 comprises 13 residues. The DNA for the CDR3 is TGTGCCAGCAGTTTGGGGGCCGCAAAGGTCCCTTCCTTC. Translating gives CASSLGAAKVPSF.

The CDR3 nucleotides are TGTGCCAGCAGCCCACTAGCGGGGATCACAGATACGCAGTATTTT. It specifies CASSPLAGITDTQYF. V and J are TRBV5-4 and TRBJ2-3, with TRBD2 identical over 10 bases. Germline lookup yields CDR1 SGHNT and CDR2 YYREEE (reference sequence). Trimming cost V 4 bases and J 2 bases; bases outside gene matches: 4. There are 15 residues in the CDR3.

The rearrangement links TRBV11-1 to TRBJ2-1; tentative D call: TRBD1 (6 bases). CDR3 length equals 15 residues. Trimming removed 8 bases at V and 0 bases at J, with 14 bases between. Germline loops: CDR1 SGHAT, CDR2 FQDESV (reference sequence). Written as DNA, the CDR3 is TGTGCCAGCTGTTGGGGGCAGGGCTCCTACAATGAGCAGTTCTTC. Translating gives CASCWGQGSYNEQFF.

CDR3 sequence reads: CASSLGGGPVYNEQFF. The CDR3, as DNA: TGTGCCAGCAGCTTAGGCGGGGGGCCGGTTTACAATGAGCAGTTCTTC. The chain links TRBV7-2 to TRBJ2-1, with TRBD2 matching 8 bases. The V segment lost 1 base and the J segment 4 bases; nucleotides outside the gene matches: 6. Germline loops: CDR1 SGHTA, CDR2 FQGNSA. The CDR3 contains 16 residues.

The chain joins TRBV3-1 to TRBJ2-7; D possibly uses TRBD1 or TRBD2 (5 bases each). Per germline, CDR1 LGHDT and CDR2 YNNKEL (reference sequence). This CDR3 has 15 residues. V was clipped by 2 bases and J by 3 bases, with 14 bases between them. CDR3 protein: CASSQKGWDDYEQYF. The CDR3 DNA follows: TGTGCCAGCAGCCAAAAAGGCTGGGACGACTACGAGCAGTACTTC.

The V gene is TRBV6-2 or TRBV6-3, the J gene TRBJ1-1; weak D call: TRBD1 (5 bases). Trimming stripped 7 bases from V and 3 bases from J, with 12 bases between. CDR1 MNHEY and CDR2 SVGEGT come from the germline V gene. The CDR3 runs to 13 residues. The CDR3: CASKGQVDTEAFF. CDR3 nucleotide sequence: TGTGCCAGCAAGGGGCAGGTGGACACTGAAGCTTTCTTT.

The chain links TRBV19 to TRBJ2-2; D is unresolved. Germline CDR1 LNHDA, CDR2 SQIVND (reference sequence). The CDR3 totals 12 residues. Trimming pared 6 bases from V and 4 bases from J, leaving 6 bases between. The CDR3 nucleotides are TGTGCCAGTAGCCAGGTCACCGGGGAGCTGTTTTTT. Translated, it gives CASSQVTGELFF.

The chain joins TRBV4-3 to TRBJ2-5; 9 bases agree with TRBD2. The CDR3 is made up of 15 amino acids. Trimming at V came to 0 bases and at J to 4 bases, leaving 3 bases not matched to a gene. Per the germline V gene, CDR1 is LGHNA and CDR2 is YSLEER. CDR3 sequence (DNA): TGCGCCAGCAGCCAAGACGGGACTAGCAGAGAGACCCAGTACTTC. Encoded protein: CASSQDGTSRETQYF.

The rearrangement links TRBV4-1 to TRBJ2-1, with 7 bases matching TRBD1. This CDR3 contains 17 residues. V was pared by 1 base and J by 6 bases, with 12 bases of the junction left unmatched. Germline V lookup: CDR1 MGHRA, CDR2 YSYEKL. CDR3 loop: CASSQVLGTVEGNEQFF. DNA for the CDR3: TGCGCCAGCAGCCAAGTACTCGGGACAGTAGAAGGCAATGAGCAGTTCTTC.

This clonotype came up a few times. The CDR3 DNA is TGTGCCAGCAGCTTAGGGCTAGCGGGAGAGGCAGATACGCAGTATTTT. Translating it yields CASSLGLAGEADTQYF. The chain has TRBV7-9 and TRBJ2-3, with 10 bases identical to TRBD2. Germline assignment: CDR1 SEHNR and CDR2 FQNEAQ (reference sequence). Unmatched junction bases numbered 5, after V lost 1 base and J lost 4 bases. CDR3 size: 16 residues.

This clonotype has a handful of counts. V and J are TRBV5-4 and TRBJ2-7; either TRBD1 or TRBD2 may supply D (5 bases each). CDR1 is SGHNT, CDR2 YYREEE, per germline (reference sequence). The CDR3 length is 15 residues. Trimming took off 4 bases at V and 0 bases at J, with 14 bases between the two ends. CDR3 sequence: CASSQGTGSSYEQYF. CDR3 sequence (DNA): TGTGCCAGCAGCCAAGGGACGGGTTCCTCCTACGAGCAGTACTTC.

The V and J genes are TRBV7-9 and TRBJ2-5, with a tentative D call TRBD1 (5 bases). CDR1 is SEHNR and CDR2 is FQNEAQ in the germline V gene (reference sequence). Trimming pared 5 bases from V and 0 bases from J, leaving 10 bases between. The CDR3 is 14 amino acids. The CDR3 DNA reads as TGTGCCAGCAGCGTGACAGAGTACCAAGAGACCCAGTACTTC. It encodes CASSVTEYQETQYF.

CDR3 sequence (DNA): TGTGCCAGCAGCTTCAGGACGGAAGAAGCTTTCTTT. Protein product: CASSFRTEEAFF. The chain links TRBV7-8 to TRBJ1-1; unclear D gene. Germline CDR1 reads SGHVS; CDR2 reads FQNEAQ. The length of the CDR3 is 12 residues. Trimming shortened V by 3 bases and J by 8 bases, and 10 bases separated the two germline ends.

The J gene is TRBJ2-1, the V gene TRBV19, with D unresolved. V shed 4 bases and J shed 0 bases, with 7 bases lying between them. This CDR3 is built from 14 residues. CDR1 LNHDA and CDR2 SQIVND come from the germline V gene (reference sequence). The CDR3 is CASSRLVSYNEQFF. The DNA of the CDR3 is TGTGCCAGTAGTAGGCTCGTCTCCTACAATGAGCAGTTCTTC.

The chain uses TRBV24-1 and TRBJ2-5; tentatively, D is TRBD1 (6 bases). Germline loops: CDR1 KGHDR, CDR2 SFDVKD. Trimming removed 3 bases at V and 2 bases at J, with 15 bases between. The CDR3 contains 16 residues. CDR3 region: CATSDDGTRRQETQYF. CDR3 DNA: TGTGCCACCAGTGATGACGGGACAAGAAGACAAGAGACCCAGTACTTC.

CDR3: CASSPQSGNEQFF. The CDR3 DNA follows: TGTGCCAGCAGCCCCCAGTCCGGCAATGAGCAGTTCTTC. V is TRBV7-2 and J is TRBJ2-1, with unresolved D. Looked up from germline, CDR1 is SGHTA and CDR2 is FQGNSA. CDR3 size: 13 residues. V lost 5 bases and J lost 6, with 11 bases in between. Full variable domain (remainder filled in from reference TRBV7-2 and TRBJ2-1): GAGVSQSPSNKVTEKGKDVELRCDPISGHTALYWYRQSLGQGLEFLIYFQGNSAPDKSGLPSDRFSAERTGGSVSTLTIQRTQQEDSAVYLCASSPQSGNEQFFGPGTRLTVL.

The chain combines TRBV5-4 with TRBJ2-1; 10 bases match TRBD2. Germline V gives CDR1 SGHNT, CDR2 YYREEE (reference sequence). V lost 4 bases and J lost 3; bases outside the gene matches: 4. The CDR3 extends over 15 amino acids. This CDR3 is CASSPGLAFYNEQFF. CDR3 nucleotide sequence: TGTGCCAGCAGCCCGGGACTAGCGTTCTACAATGAGCAGTTCTTC.

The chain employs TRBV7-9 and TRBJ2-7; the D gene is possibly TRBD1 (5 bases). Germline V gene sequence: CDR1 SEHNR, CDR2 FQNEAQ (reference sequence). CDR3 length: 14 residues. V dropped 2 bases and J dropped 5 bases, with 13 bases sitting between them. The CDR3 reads CASSLRRGYDEQYF. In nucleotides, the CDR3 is TGTGCCAGCAGCTTAAGAAGGGGTTACGACGAGCAGTACTTC.

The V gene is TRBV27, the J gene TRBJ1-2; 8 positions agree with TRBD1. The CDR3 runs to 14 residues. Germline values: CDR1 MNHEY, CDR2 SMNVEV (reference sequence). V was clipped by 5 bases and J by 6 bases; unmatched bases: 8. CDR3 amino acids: CASSPGQGWDGYTF. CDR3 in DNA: TGTGCCAGCAGTCCCGGACAGGGATGGGATGGCTACACCTTC.

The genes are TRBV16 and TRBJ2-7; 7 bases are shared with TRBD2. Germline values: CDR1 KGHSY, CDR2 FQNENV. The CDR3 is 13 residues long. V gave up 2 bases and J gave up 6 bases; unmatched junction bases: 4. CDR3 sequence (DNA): TGTGCCAGCAGCCAAGCCCCGGGGGGCGAGCAGTACTTC. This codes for CASSQAPGGEQYF.

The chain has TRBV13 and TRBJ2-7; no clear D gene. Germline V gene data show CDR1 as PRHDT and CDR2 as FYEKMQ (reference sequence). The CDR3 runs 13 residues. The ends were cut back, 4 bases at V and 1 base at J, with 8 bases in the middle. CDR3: CASSSGPSYEQYF. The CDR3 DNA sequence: TGTGCCAGCAGCTCCGGTCCGTCCTACGAGCAGTACTTC.

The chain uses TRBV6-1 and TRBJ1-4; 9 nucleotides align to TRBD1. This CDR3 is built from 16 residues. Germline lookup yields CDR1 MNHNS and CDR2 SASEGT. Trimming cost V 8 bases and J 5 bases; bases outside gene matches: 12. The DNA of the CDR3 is TGTGCCAGCGCGAGCTTACCGGGACAGGGAAATGAAAAACTGTTTTTT. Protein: CASASLPGQGNEKLFF.

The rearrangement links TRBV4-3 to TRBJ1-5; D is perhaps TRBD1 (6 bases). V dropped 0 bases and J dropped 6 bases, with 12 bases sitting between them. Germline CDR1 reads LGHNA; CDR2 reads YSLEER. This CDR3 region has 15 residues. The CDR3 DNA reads TGCGCCAGCAGCCAAGATCACAGGGTGGGTCAGCCCCAGCATTTT. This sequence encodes CASSQDHRVGQPQHF.

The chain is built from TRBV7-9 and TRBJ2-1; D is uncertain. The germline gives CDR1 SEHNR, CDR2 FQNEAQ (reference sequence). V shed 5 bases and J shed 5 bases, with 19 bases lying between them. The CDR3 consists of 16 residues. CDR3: CASSRLTGIGDNEQFF. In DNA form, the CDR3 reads TGTGCCAGCAGCCGCCTGACCGGCATTGGCGACAATGAGCAGTTCTTC. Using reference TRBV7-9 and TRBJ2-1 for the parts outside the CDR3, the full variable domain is DTGVSQNPRHKITKRGQNVTFRCDPISEHNRLYWYRQTLGQGPEFLTYFQNEAQLEKSRLLSDRFSAERPKGSFSTLEIQRTEQGDSAMYLCASSRLTGIGDNEQFFGPGTRLTVL.